Sequencing of this TCR beta chain was carried out in a study of human T cells and chemical hapten exposure. About the research overall: Yields of TCR per sample differed, chiefly owing to small differences in pooled library volume.

The library gave individual cDNA molecules unique molecular identifiers. MiXCR, applied by TCRdb to the RACE reads, yields one record per CDR3 protein. The data contain tens of thousands of distinct CDR3 sequences, about 8.8% of them seen just once; the ten biggest clones take up about 3%. The CDR3 covers 15 residues. Trimming took 4 bases from V and 4 from J, leaving 13 bases between them. This clonotype came up many times. Antigen unknown. Findings and limits, study-wide: The study found that DPC sensitization did not change TCRs above 1 in 1000 frequency.

Specified time point: healthy volunteer bleed at 2 weeks. Extraction yielded total RNA from whole blood (unfractionated). The chain joins TRBV12-3 or TRBV12-4 to TRBJ2-2; D unresolved. Specimen: whole blood. The source of this sequence is a female donor in good health. Some clones in this sample may be carry-over from other donors' samples. The CDR3 DNA reads TGTGCCAGCAGTTCTCTGGACCGGACCACCGGGGAGCTGTTTTTT. Its protein is CASSSLDRTTGELFF.